The subject of this entry is one TCR beta chain. Data came from immunoSEQ multiplex PCR; TCRdb stores just in-frame clones and leaves some out. The table has about 80,000 clones, 80% to 95% seen once; the top ten hold over 8.5%. The entry originates in a study of OX40 agonist ivuxolimab in advanced cancers. Across the study: Given to patients was ivuxolimab, an agonistic anti-OX40 (CD134) antibody.

Germline V gene data show CDR1 as SGHNT and CDR2 as YYREEE (reference sequence). This CDR3 is 14 amino acids long. The V and J ends lost 3 bases and 3 bases respectively, with 10 bases between them. V is TRBV5-4 and J is TRBJ1-3; D is undetermined. The sequences come from CD4+ or CD8+ T cells sorted from blood, collected in a trial of the OX40 agonist ivuxolimab. This TCR came from an adult with an advanced solid tumor such as melanoma, head and neck, liver or kidney cancer. The CDR3, as DNA: TGTGCCAGCAGCTCCTACTTCGGTGGAAACACCATATATTTT. Translated: CASSSYFGGNTIYF.